Here is one TCR beta chain with its context. Some clones are missing from TCRdb's copy, which holds only in-frame ones; the method was immunoSEQ multiplex PCR. The sample holds approximately 110,000 clones; 87% are singletons and the top ten take 8.5% to 10%. This record belongs to a study of T cell responses to AZD1222 COVID-19 vaccine. This CDR3 comprises 17 residues. After removal of 4 bases from V and 7 bases from J, the junction contained 14 bases not matched to a gene. The germline CDR1 and CDR2 sequences are KGHDR and SFDVKD. The clonotype was recovered from an adult in good health. This sample comprised peripheral blood, obtained on day 0 of AZD1222 vaccination. V and J are TRBV24-1 and TRBJ2-7; TRBD2 matches at 11 bases. The CDR3 DNA sequence: TGTGCCACCAGTGACCCCAAGACTAGCGGGGCCTCTGGGGAGCAGTACTTC. This translates into CATSDPKTSGASGEQYF.